This TCR beta chain was recorded in a study of cytomegalovirus exposure and HLA in healthy donors. Vbeta (60) and Jbeta (13) primers were used in the PCR. The table came from immunoSEQ multiplex PCR; TCRdb's copy has only in-frame clones and leaves some out. This repertoire includes 100,000 to 150,000 clones. With 8 bases removed from V and 4 bases from J, the gap between germline ends came to 32 bases. The length of the CDR3 is 19 residues. Germline V gives CDR1 LNHDA, CDR2 SQIVND (reference sequence). This chain connects TRBV19 to TRBJ1-2; TRBD1 is a possible D gene (6 bases). The specimen sequenced was PBMCs. This sequence originates from a man aged 35 to 55 in good health and CMV-seronegative. The CDR3 DNA sequence: TGTGCCAGTCGGAAACACCTACAGGGTTTTGCACAGTCCTCCTATGGCTACACCTTC. Encoded protein: CASRKHLQGFAQSSYGYTF. Combining the CDR3 with reference TRBV19 and TRBJ1-2 gives the whole variable domain DGGITQSPKYLFRKEGQNVTLSCEQNLNHDAMYWYRQDPGQGLRLIYYSQIVNDFQKGDIAEGYSVSREKKESFPLTVTSAQKNPTAFYLCASRKHLQGFAQSSYGYTFGSGTRLTVV.